Shown below are 20 T cell receptor beta chains from a single sample sequenced in a study of T-cell reconstitution after alpha-beta-depleted transplantation in children. For TCRbeta, the library was prepared with unique molecular identifiers. In TCRdb, the PCR reads were re-called with MiXCR into one record per CDR3 protein. Of about 980,000 distinct CDR3 sequences listed, roughly 29% are singletons. Source: PBMCs, mostly from graft donor cells, taken 360 days after TCRalphabeta/CD19-depleted stem cell transplant. The receptors were gathered from a boy less than two years old who had a stem cell transplant for SCID, so the T cells may come from the graft donor.

Only a few counts were recorded for this clonotype. The rearrangement joins TRBV29-1 to TRBJ2-4; no firm D call. Deletions cut 4 bases from V and 2 bases from J, with 9 bases between. The germline CDR1 and CDR2 sequences are SQVTM and ANQGSEA. This CDR3 comprises 13 residues. The CDR3 sequence: CSVGLRTKNIQYF. The CDR3 region has the DNA TGCAGCGTTGGCCTCAGGACCAAAAACATTCAGTACTTC.

The rearrangement joins TRBV12-3 or TRBV12-4 to TRBJ2-7; D is perhaps TRBD1 (6 bases). V was shortened by 2 bases and J by 5 bases, with 10 bases between the two germline ends. This CDR3 is 13 amino acids long. CDR3 nucleotides: TGTGCCAGCAGTTTAACGGCAGGGGACGAGCAGTACTTC. Encoded protein: CASSLTAGDEQYF.

This chain links TRBV20-1 with TRBJ2-2; 7 positions match TRBD1. The junction had 7 bases not matched to a gene; V was cut back by 0 bases and J by 0 bases. The CDR3 extends over 17 amino acids. Per the germline V gene, CDR1 is DFQATT and CDR2 is SNEGSKA (reference sequence). This CDR3 reads CSARDRDSGSNTGELFF. The DNA for the CDR3 is TGCAGTGCTAGAGATCGGGACAGTGGTTCGAACACCGGGGAGCTGTTTTTT.

This sequence joins TRBV20-1 and TRBJ2-1; perhaps D is TRBD1 or TRBD2 (6 bases each). Germline V lookup: CDR1 DFQATT, CDR2 SNEGSKA (reference sequence). The CDR3 totals 15 residues. V was trimmed by 3 bases and J by 1 base, leaving 13 bases between them. The CDR3 is CSARGAEGSYNEQFF. For the CDR3, the DNA is TGCAGTGCTAGGGGGGCGGAGGGGTCCTACAATGAGCAGTTCTTC.

This clonotype was detected once. The rearrangement uses TRBV10-3 and TRBJ2-2; TRBD1 agrees at 7 bases. The CDR3 contains 15 residues. V gave up 7 bases and J gave up 2 bases; unmatched junction bases: 7. Germline CDR1 is ENHRY and CDR2 is SYGVKD. In DNA form, the CDR3 reads TGTGCCATCACCCAGGGGGTGATTAACACCGGGGAGCTGTTTTTT. This codes for CAITQGVINTGELFF.

The V and J genes are TRBV18 and TRBJ2-2; unclear D gene. In germline, CDR1 is KGHSH, CDR2 LQKENI. The CDR3 length is 13 residues. V shed 2 bases and J shed 7 bases, with 8 bases lying between them. The CDR3 nucleotides read TGTGCCAGCTCACCAATGTTCGGCGGGGAGCTGTTTTTT. Translated: CASSPMFGGELFF.

The chain combines TRBV10-3 with TRBJ2-2, with D tentatively TRBD1 (7 bases). V was shortened by 11 bases and J by 0 bases, with 10 bases between the two germline ends. CDR1 ENHRY and CDR2 SYGVKD come from the germline V gene. The CDR3 consists of 13 residues. CDR3 DNA sequence: TGTGCCTGCGGGACAGCGAACACCGGGGAGCTGTTTTTT. Its protein is CACGTANTGELFF.

CDR3: CASSSHNSFSTDTQYF. In DNA form, the CDR3 reads TGTGCCAGCAGCTCCCACAATTCCTTTAGCACAGATACGCAGTATTTT. V is TRBV7-6 and J is TRBJ2-3, with D unclear. Between the trimmed V and J ends, which lost 4 bases and 0 bases, there was a span of 14 bases. Germline V gives CDR1 SGHVS, CDR2 FNYEAQ. This CDR3 has 16 amino acids.

In its sample, this clonotype was seen once. The genes are TRBV11-2 and TRBJ1-4; D remains ambiguous. Germline V gene sequence: CDR1 SGHAT, CDR2 FQNNGV. CDR3 length: 12 amino acids. The ends were cut back, 5 bases at V and 8 bases at J, with 9 bases in the middle. In DNA form, the CDR3 reads TGTGCCAGCAGCCTCTACGGGGAAAAACTGTTTTTT. Its translation: CASSLYGEKLFF.

This clonotype was detected a few times. This chain joins TRBV5-1 and TRBJ1-4, with 8 bases fitting TRBD1. The V gene end was trimmed by 4 bases and the J gene end by 11 bases; junction bases not matched to a gene: 13. From germline, CDR1 is SGHRS and CDR2 YFSETQ. The length of the CDR3 is 15 residues. The CDR3 loop is CASSDTGTGSGKLFF. The CDR3 DNA reads as TGCGCCAGCAGCGATACCGGGACAGGTAGCGGTAAACTGTTTTTT.

There are a few counts of this clonotype. V and J are TRBV28 and TRBJ2-7, with TRBD2 identical over 11 bases. Unmatched junction bases numbered 7, after V lost 7 bases and J lost 2 bases. Germline values: CDR1 MDHEN, CDR2 SYDVKM. CDR3 length: 15 amino acids. The CDR3 sequence: CASMPLTSGTYEQYF. CDR3 in DNA: TGTGCCAGCATGCCTTTGACTAGCGGGACCTACGAGCAGTACTTC.

This clonotype was seen a few times. The V and J genes are TRBV10-3 and TRBJ1-2; the D is unclear. The CDR3 has 16 amino acids. CDR1 is ENHRY, CDR2 SYGVKD, per germline. V gave up 2 bases and J gave up 3 bases, with 16 bases separating them. The CDR3 coding sequence is TGTGCCATCAGTGAGATCCAAAAGGGCCCCTACTATGGCTACACCTTC. Amino acid sequence: CAISEIQKGPYYGYTF.

This sequence joins TRBV29-1 and TRBJ2-5; D unresolved. The CDR3 has 14 amino acids. V shed 4 bases and J shed 4 bases, with 16 bases lying between them. Germline V gene sequence: CDR1 SQVTM, CDR2 ANQGSEA. CDR3 amino acids: CSVVPLLRTETQYF. CDR3 DNA sequence: TGCAGCGTTGTCCCCCTATTACGGACAGAGACCCAGTACTTC. The whole variable domain, remainder taken from reference TRBV29-1 and TRBJ2-5, is SAVISQKPSRDICQRGTSLTIQCQVDSQVTMMFWYRQQPGQSLTLIATANQGSEATYESGFVIDKFPISRPNLTFSTLTVSNMSPEDSSIYLCSVVPLLRTETQYFGPGTRLLVL.

This chain links TRBV6-1 with TRBJ2-5; D is unresolved. This CDR3 has 15 residues. Germline lookup yields CDR1 MNHNS and CDR2 SASEGT. V lost 7 bases and J 1 base, leaving 16 bases between the germline ends. The CDR3 reads CASKGTTQPQETQYF. The DNA of the CDR3 is TGTGCCAGCAAGGGCACGACGCAACCCCAAGAGACCCAGTACTTC.

This chain connects TRBV13 to TRBJ2-7; weak D call: TRBD1 (5 bases). Germline-derived CDR1 and CDR2 are PRHDT and FYEKMQ (reference sequence). V gave up 4 bases and J gave up 3 bases, with 16 bases separating them. This CDR3 contains 15 residues. CDR3 nucleotide sequence: TGTGCCAGCAGCTCCCGGCGCCAGGGAAACTACGAGCAGTACTTC. Amino acid sequence: CASSSRRQGNYEQYF.

The chain carries TRBV20-1 and TRBJ2-7; D gene unclear. CDR1 is DFQATT, CDR2 SNEGSKA, per germline (reference sequence). The CDR3 is 13 amino acids. Trimming removed 0 bases at V and 4 bases at J, with 10 bases between. This CDR3 is CSARDPTRYEQYF. In DNA, the CDR3 is TGCAGTGCTAGAGATCCCACCAGGTACGAGCAGTACTTC.

This clonotype has a handful of counts. V gene TRBV10-3 combines with J gene TRBJ2-1, with a possible D match to TRBD2 (6 bases). Germline CDR1 and CDR2: ENHRY and SYGVKD. The CDR3 length is 16 residues. The germline V and J ends were trimmed by 6 bases and 3 bases, with 18 bases remaining between them. CDR3 amino acids: CAIRETGTRDYNEQFF. In nucleotides, the CDR3 is TGTGCCATCAGGGAAACCGGGACTCGCGACTACAATGAGCAGTTCTTC.

This clonotype was seen a handful of times. The chain has TRBV7-2 and TRBJ2-5; perhaps D is TRBD1 or TRBD2 (5 bases each). This CDR3 region has 15 residues. In germline, CDR1 is SGHTA, CDR2 FQGNSA. The V end was cut by 2 bases, the J end by 2 bases, with 12 bases between. The CDR3 region is CASSLMGTAQETQYF. The CDR3 DNA sequence: TGTGCCAGCAGCTTAATGGGGACCGCTCAAGAGACCCAGTACTTC.

J is TRBJ1-1 and V is TRBV7-8; 7 bases map to TRBD1. This CDR3 has 14 residues. Unmatched junction bases numbered 9, after V lost 5 bases and J lost 6 bases. Germline assignment: CDR1 SGHVS and CDR2 FQNEAQ. The CDR3 reads CASSPRQGYPEAFF. The CDR3, as DNA: TGTGCCAGCAGCCCCCGACAGGGTTACCCTGAAGCTTTCTTT.

V is TRBV27 and J is TRBJ1-1; possibly TRBD1 for D (5 bases). CDR3 length equals 15 residues. Trimming pared 5 bases from V and 6 bases from J, leaving 19 bases between. CDR1 is MNHEY, CDR2 SMNVEV, per germline (reference sequence). CDR3 protein: CASSAHQVHRSEAFF. The DNA of the CDR3 is TGTGCCAGCAGTGCCCACCAAGTCCACAGGTCTGAAGCTTTCTTT.